This T cell receptor beta chain was identified during a study of Ad26.COV2.S vaccination and SARS-CoV-2 variants. About this clone: Antigen unknown.

Treatment specified: 15 to 20 received Ad26.COV2.S at low or high dose, single or two shots; 5 received placebo; per-sample allocation not given. Sample collection was performed on day 63 after the first vaccine or placebo injection. This person who donated was an adult of 18-55 years in Boston. Study results and limitations: Analyses that measured TCR breadth and depth may have underestimated total T cell responses.

This table comes from immunoSEQ multiplex PCR, and its TCRdb copy is limited to in-frame clones, with some not included. The profile covers roughly 300,000 clones, with around 88% appearing a single time and roughly 4.8% taken by the ten largest. The material sequenced was peripheral blood, taken in a trial of Ad26.COV2.S vaccine versus placebo. This receptor was identified in a person between 18 and 60 years old who received the Ad26.COV2.S COVID-19 vaccine or a placebo.

DNA for the CDR3: TGCGCCAGCAGCTTGGGACCGGACACCTACAATGAGCAGTTCTTC. Encoded protein: CASSLGPDTYNEQFF. The rearrangement links TRBV5-1 to TRBJ2-1, with D tentatively TRBD1 (5 bases). CDR3 length: 15 amino acids. Germline V gene sequence: CDR1 SGHRS, CDR2 YFSETQ. Trimming took off 0 bases at V and 2 bases at J, with 9 bases between the two ends.